Following are 19 T cell receptor beta chains from one sample sequenced in a study of T cells after yellow fever vaccination. TCRdb ran MiXCR on the 5' RACE reads and lists one entry per CDR3 protein. The table has 110,000 to 150,000 distinct CDR3 sequences, 5% to 8% seen once. Sequencing used CD4+ T cells sorted from PBMCs, obtained 10 days after the yellow fever booster vaccination. The source of these receptors is a young man who received the YFV17D yellow fever vaccine.

A word on this clonotype: As the CDR3 is not closed by the conserved phenylalanine or tryptophan, this likely results from a read error. V is TRBV12-3 or TRBV12-4 and J is TRBJ2-5; tentative D call: TRBD2 (6 bases). Between the trimmed V and J ends, which lost 6 bases and 6 bases, there was a span of 14 bases. CDR3 length: 13 residues. CDR3 in amino acids: CASSRGLRQTQYS. Written as DNA, the CDR3 is TGTGCCAGCAGCCGGGGACTTAGACAGACCCAGTACTCC.

This clonotype was counted at least ten times. The J gene is TRBJ1-1, the V gene TRBV18; D is perhaps TRBD1 (6 bases). Germline CDR1 and CDR2: KGHSH and LQKENI. V lost 1 base and J lost 1, with 10 bases in between. The CDR3 is 15 amino acids. CDR3 residues: CASSPRGHRNTEAFF. The CDR3 region has the DNA TGTGCCAGCTCACCACGGGGACACCGGAACACTGAAGCTTTCTTT. Combining the CDR3 with reference TRBV18 and TRBJ1-1 gives the whole variable domain NAGVMQNPRHLVRRRGQEARLRCSPMKGHSHVYWYRQLPEEGLKFMVYLQKENIIDESGMPKERFSAEFPKEGPSILRIQQVVRGDSAAYFCASSPRGHRNTEAFFGQGTRLTVV.

This clonotype has at least ten counts. The chain combines TRBV20-1 with TRBJ1-1; D gene unclear. The germline CDR1 and CDR2 sequences are DFQATT and SNEGSKA (reference sequence). The CDR3 has 12 residues. The V end lost 5 bases, the J end lost 4 bases, and 11 bases lay between the germline ends. CDR3 amino acids: CSAVDGSTEAFF. CDR3 nucleotide sequence: TGCAGTGCTGTGGACGGGTCCACTGAAGCTTTCTTT.

This clonotype was picked up many times. The chain uses TRBV5-1 and TRBJ2-1; 12 bases line up with TRBD2. The CDR3 covers 18 residues. Per germline, CDR1 SGHRS and CDR2 YFSETQ. V gave up 4 bases and J gave up 9 bases; unmatched junction bases: 17. The CDR3 sequence: CASSLRDRLTSGSSEQFF. DNA of the CDR3: TGCGCCAGCAGCCTCCGGGACAGGTTGACTAGCGGGAGTTCTGAGCAGTTCTTC.

Only a few counts were recorded for this clonotype. The chain couples TRBV12-3 or TRBV12-4 to TRBJ2-1, with a weak D call TRBD2 (6 bases). This CDR3 spans 14 amino acids. V was pared by 5 bases and J by 6 bases, with 14 bases between. CDR3: CASSRERLPNEQFF. Here the CDR3 DNA reads TGTGCCAGCAGTCGGGAGAGGCTCCCCAATGAGCAGTTCTTC.

In this sample, this clonotype turned up many times. The chain couples TRBV6-5 to TRBJ2-2; D not resolved. The V end was cut by 8 bases, the J end by 7 bases, with 11 bases between. CDR1 is MNHEY and CDR2 is SVGAGI in the germline V gene. This CDR3 region has 12 residues. The DNA for the CDR3 is TGTGCCAGCTCATGGAGCGACGGGGAGCTGTTTTTT. Translating gives CASSWSDGELFF.

The CDR3 loop reads CASSSQTSSDTQYF. The CDR3, as DNA: TGCGCCAGCAGCTCCCAGACTAGCTCAGATACGCAGTATTTT. The rearrangement links TRBV5-1 to TRBJ2-3; TRBD2 matches at 7 bases. CDR1 is SGHRS, CDR2 YFSETQ, per germline. The CDR3 extends over 14 amino acids. V was pared by 3 bases and J by 4 bases, with 5 bases of the junction left unmatched.

This clonotype was observed many times. The chain employs TRBV12-3 or TRBV12-4 and TRBJ2-7; D is possibly TRBD2 (5 bases). The CDR3 sequence is 11 residues long. The germline V and J ends were trimmed by 6 bases and 6 bases, with 9 bases remaining between them. DNA of the CDR3: TGTGCCAGCAGCCGGGGTGGCGAGCAGTACTTC. Residues: CASSRGGEQYF.

This clonotype has a count of ten or more. The V gene is TRBV12-3 or TRBV12-4, the J gene TRBJ2-7; D gene uncertain. Trimming shortened V by 3 bases and J by 5 bases, and 5 bases separated the two germline ends. This CDR3 spans 11 amino acids. The chain's CDR3 is CASSFSHEQYF. Written as DNA, the CDR3 is TGTGCCAGCAGTTTTAGCCACGAGCAGTACTTC.

Details on this clonotype: Since a much larger clone is just one base distant, this may be a read error. V usage is TRBV18 and J usage is TRBJ2-1, with D unresolved. Germline CDR1 is KGHSH and CDR2 is LQKENI. The V gene lost 3 bases and the J gene lost 8 bases, with 11 bases spanning the gap. This CDR3 comprises 13 residues. The CDR3 bases are TGTGCCAGCTCACCCTCCTCCGTGTATGAGCAGTTCTTC. This sequence encodes CASSPSSVYEQFF.

For this clonotype: A clone one base away is much larger, so this may be a read error. As DNA, the CDR3 is TGTGCCAGCAGCCTACATAGCCTCCAGTACCAAGAGACCAAGTACTTC. The encoded protein is CASSLHSLQYQETKYF. The rearrangement joins TRBV5-6 to TRBJ2-5; D unclear. Germline CDR1 and CDR2: SGHDT and YYEEEE. The CDR3 extends over 16 amino acids.

This clonotype was seen ten or more times. The rearrangement links TRBV27 to TRBJ2-4, with 9 nucleotides matching TRBD2. The length of the CDR3 is 13 residues. The V gene end was trimmed by 5 bases and the J gene end by 7 bases; junction bases not matched to a gene: 3. CDR1 and CDR2 (germline): MNHEY, SMNVEV (reference sequence). CDR3 protein: CASSAGGANIQYF. The CDR3 DNA follows: TGTGCCAGCAGTGCGGGGGGGGCTAACATTCAGTACTTC.

The J gene is TRBJ2-7, the V gene TRBV7-9; maybe TRBD2 (6 bases). The CDR3 runs 15 residues. Germline V gene sequence: CDR1 SEHNR, CDR2 FQNEAQ (reference sequence). V was shortened by 6 bases and J by 5 bases, with 20 bases between the two germline ends. In DNA form, the CDR3 reads TGTGCCAGCAGGGCGGGGTTGGAGCGGTCGGACGAGCAGTACTTC. The encoded protein is CASRAGLERSDEQYF.

This clonotype was seen ten or more times. CDR3 in amino acids: CASSQAASGRTDTQYF. The DNA for the CDR3 is TGTGCCAGCAGCCAAGCGGCTAGCGGGAGGACAGATACGCAGTATTTT. This rearrangement joins TRBV4-2 to TRBJ2-3; the match to TRBD2 covers 11 bases. Germline values: CDR1 LGHNA, CDR2 YNFKEQ. This CDR3 comprises 16 residues. With V trimmed by 1 base and J by 3 bases, 3 bases remained unmatched.

This clonotype was counted many times. The chain carries TRBV11-2 and TRBJ2-5; possibly TRBD1 or TRBD2 for D (5 bases each). The germline CDR1 and CDR2 sequences are SGHAT and FQNNGV. This CDR3 contains 13 residues. V lost 4 bases, J lost 9 bases, and 15 bases lay in between. The CDR3 sequence: CASSSWTGAAQYF. CDR3 nucleotide sequence: TGTGCCAGCAGCTCATGGACCGGGGCAGCCCAGTACTTC.

This clonotype was seen a handful of times. The CDR3 bases are TGCAGTGCTCACAACCCGGCCCCTAGCCCAGATACGCAGTATTTT. This translates into CSAHNPAPSPDTQYF. This chain joins TRBV20-1 and TRBJ2-3; D perhaps matches TRBD2 (5 bases). The CDR3 spans 15 residues. Germline assignment: CDR1 DFQATT and CDR2 SNEGSKA (reference sequence). V gave up 5 bases and J gave up 4 bases, with 19 bases separating them.

This clonotype was observed at least ten times. The junction differs from germline at one of its ends, possibly a read error. This sequence joins TRBV5-1 and TRBJ2-2; TRBD2 matches 8 bases. CDR1 SGHRS and CDR2 YFSETQ come from the germline V gene. The CDR3 totals 15 residues. CDR3 residues: CASSLLAANTGELFF. The CDR3 nucleotides read TGTGCCAGCAGCTTACTAGCGGCTAACACCGGGGAGCTGTTTTTT.

This clonotype came up many times. The rearrangement uses TRBV20-1 and TRBJ1-2; possibly TRBD1 for D (5 bases). Trimming took off 0 bases at V and 0 bases at J, with 11 bases between the two ends. This CDR3 has 15 amino acids. The V gene's germline CDR1 is DFQATT and CDR2 SNEGSKA (reference sequence). The CDR3 is CSARDGDRANYGYTF. For the CDR3, the DNA is TGCAGTGCTAGAGATGGGGACCGAGCTAACTATGGCTACACCTTC.

This clonotype was recorded many times. The V gene is TRBV5-1, the J gene TRBJ2-1; 9 bases match TRBD2. Germline loops: CDR1 SGHRS, CDR2 YFSETQ. The CDR3 has 13 amino acids. V lost 4 bases and J lost 8; bases outside the gene matches: 4. CDR3 bases: TGCGCCAGCAGCACGGGACTAGCCGATGAGCAGTTCTTC. Translating it yields CASSTGLADEQFF.